This T cell receptor (beta chain) was documented in a study of T-cell memory formation after mild COVID-19. General study findings and limits: Clones contracting over day 15 to 85 were CD4/CD8 balanced, with later expanders leaning CD4+. Second-wave clones reaching peak frequency on day 37 lacked confirmed SARS-CoV-2 specificity. Some SARS-CoV-2-responding clones were already detected in memory before infection.

This clonotype was seen only a few times. Its antigen is as yet unknown. The CDR3 has 15 amino acids. Trimming removed 6 bases at V and 0 bases at J, with 11 bases between. 5'RACE with constant-segment primers built TCRalpha and TCRbeta cDNA libraries with UMIs. TCRdb processed the 5' RACE reads anew with MiXCR; each CDR3 protein has one entry. In the table there are about 560,000 distinct CDR3 sequences, approximately 15% of which are singletons. The receptor was isolated from an adult woman who had mild COVID-19 (a few samples of this study predate the infection). Cell type and time point are not known. Sequenced: PBMCs or a T cell subset sorted from them (not recorded which). The chain joins TRBV12-3 or TRBV12-4 to TRBJ2-2, with unresolved D. DNA of the CDR3: TGTGCCAGCAGGGAAATAGGTGCGAACACCGGGGAGCTGTTTTTT. This translates into CASREIGANTGELFF.